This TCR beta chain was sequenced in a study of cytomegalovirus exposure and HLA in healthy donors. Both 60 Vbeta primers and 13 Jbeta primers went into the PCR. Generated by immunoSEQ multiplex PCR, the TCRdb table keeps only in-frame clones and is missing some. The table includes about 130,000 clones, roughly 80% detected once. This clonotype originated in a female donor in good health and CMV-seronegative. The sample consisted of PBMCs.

CDR3 sequence: CSAAQAGEQYF. Written as DNA, the CDR3 is TGCAGTGCTGCCCAAGCCGGCGAGCAGTACTTC. The chain links TRBV20-1 to TRBJ2-7; no firm D call. The CDR3 has 11 residues. The V end lost 5 bases, the J end lost 6 bases, and 11 bases lay between the germline ends. The V gene's germline CDR1 is DFQATT and CDR2 SNEGSKA (reference sequence).